This TCR beta chain appears in the sequencing data of a study of CD8 T cells in Susac syndrome. Study conclusions and caveats: By the study's own acknowledgment, its TCR sequencing and HLA analysis included relatively few individuals.

Germline V CDR1 and CDR2: SEHNR, FQNEAQ (reference sequence). The V gene lost 5 bases and the J gene lost 4 bases, with 9 bases spanning the gap. The CDR3 totals 13 residues. RNA was extracted with the RNeasy kit, and a quantity of roughly 0.5 to 1 ug was reverse transcribed using random hexamers. Across 54 Vbeta and 13 Jbeta, immunoSEQ multiplex PCR amplified TCR beta CDR3. TCRdb itself ran the immunoSEQ multiplex PCR reads through MiXCR, one entry per CDR3 protein. The top ten clones hold approximately 0.075% of a sample with under 200,000 distinct CDR3 sequences, around 92% of them seen once. Details on this clonotype: The antigen remains unidentified.

Healthy donors, matched for age and sex, constituted the control group. The authors negatively isolated CD8+ and CD4+ T cells and FACS-enriched TEMRA cells. The V call is TRBV7-9, the J call TRBJ2-1; unclear D gene. The receptor was derived from a human donor in good health. What was sequenced was CD4+ T cells from PBMCs. This CDR3 is CASSIDGYNEQFF. The CDR3 DNA follows: TGTGCCAGCAGCATAGACGGATACAATGAGCAGTTCTTC.